This T cell receptor (beta chain) was documented in a study of CD8 T cells in Susac syndrome. The CDR3 spans 14 residues. V lost 0 bases to trimming and J lost 1 base, with 5 bases between them. Germline V gene sequence: CDR1 MNHEY, CDR2 SVGAGI. Random hexamers were used to reverse transcribe the RNA input (0.5 to 1 ug). immunoSEQ multiplex PCR amplified TCR beta CDR3 across 54 Vbeta, 13 Jbeta. A single record per CDR3 protein comes from TCRdb applying MiXCR to the immunoSEQ multiplex PCR reads. The sample records approximately 180,000 distinct CDR3 sequences, approximately 93% being singletons. TCR beta sequences were obtained from blood CD8+ and CD4+ T cells. The multiple sclerosis controls were treatment-naive patients affected by stable or active relapsing-remitting disease. CD8+ and CD4+ T cells were negatively isolated; TEMRA cells were FACS-enriched. The sample holds a few counts of this clonotype.

The chain combines TRBV6-5 with TRBJ2-3; D unresolved. The TCR sequence derives from a human donor with multiple sclerosis. The specimen was CD4+ T cells from PBMCs. CDR3 nucleotides: TGTGCCAGCAGTTACTCAGTTGGCACAGATACGCAGTATTTT. It yields the protein CASSYSVGTDTQYF.